This T cell receptor (beta chain) was captured in a study of CD8 T cells in Susac syndrome. CDR3 length: 15 amino acids. Trimming left V 0 bases short and J 0 bases short, with 10 bases between. Germline CDR1 SGHNT, CDR2 YYREEE (reference sequence). cDNA came from roughly 0.5 to 1 ug RNA primed by random hexamers. By means of immunoSEQ multiplex PCR, TCR beta CDR3 spanning 54 Vbeta and 13 Jbeta underwent amplification. TCRdb re-called the immunoSEQ multiplex PCR reads through MiXCR, storing one row per CDR3 protein. The repertoire holds 90,000 to 150,000 distinct CDR3 sequences, with 85% to 95% as singletons.

The sequenced sample was CD4+ T cells from PBMCs. The TCR comes from a human donor with multiple sclerosis. The gene calls are TRBV5-4 and TRBJ2-7, with D maybe TRBD1 (6 bases). CDR3 coding DNA: TGTGCCAGCAGCTTGGATACAGGGCCCTCCTACGAGCAGTACTTC. It encodes CASSLDTGPSYEQYF.